Listed below are T cell receptor beta chains from one sample, sequenced in a study of blood T cell repertoires in COVID-19. Data came from immunoSEQ multiplex PCR; TCRdb stores just in-frame clones and leaves some out. The table records more than 60,000 clones, around 85% of them present only once. Sequenced: peripheral blood. The source of these receptors is a man aged 45-65 years with active COVID-19. The conserved cysteine and the conserved F or W are not part of the CDR3 here. A D gene is named only where the DNA matches it firmly. Some rows have no size entry. The others give once, few or many, or a class for an expanded clone.

V gene: TRBV7-2
clone size: NA
J gene: TRBJ2-3
D gene: NA
CDR3 protein: ASSLRIQPGDTQY

V gene: TRBV28
clone size: few
J gene: TRBJ2-7
D gene: TRBD1
CDR3 protein: ASSYYRGRDLYEQY

V gene: TRBV12-3/TRBV12-4
clone size: NA
J gene: TRBJ2-7
D gene: NA
CDR3 protein: ASSLGRVYEQY

V gene: TRBV15
clone size: NA
J gene: TRBJ1-2
D gene: TRBD1
CDR3 protein: ATSRDWGQDPYGYT

V gene: TRBV6-5
clone size: NA
J gene: TRBJ2-7
D gene: TRBD1
CDR3 protein: ASRDRGRSEQY

V gene: TRBV4-3
clone size: NA
J gene: TRBJ2-3
D gene: NA
CDR3 protein: ASSFRAGSTDTQY

V gene: TRBV5-8
clone size: few
J gene: TRBJ2-1
D gene: NA
CDR3 protein: ASSPGLSYNEQF

V gene: TRBV10-3
clone size: NA
J gene: TRBJ1-6
D gene: TRBD1
CDR3 protein: AISGTGADNSPLH

V gene: TRBV19
clone size: NA
J gene: TRBJ1-4
D gene: NA
CDR3 protein: ASTKRGSLSTNEKLF

V gene: TRBV28
clone size: NA
J gene: TRBJ1-4
D gene: NA
CDR3 protein: ASSPTYTGEKLF

V gene: TRBV24-1
clone size: once
J gene: TRBJ2-1
D gene: TRBD1
CDR3 protein: ATSDLGTGGAGKKQF

V gene: TRBV18
clone size: NA
J gene: TRBJ2-7
D gene: NA
CDR3 protein: ASSPRDNSYEQY

V gene: TRBV5-4
clone size: NA
J gene: TRBJ2-7
D gene: NA
CDR3 protein: ASSPGARENEQY

V gene: TRBV9
clone size: NA
J gene: TRBJ2-5
D gene: NA
CDR3 protein: ASSVDLGPQETQY

V gene: TRBV4-3
clone size: NA
J gene: TRBJ1-2
D gene: NA
CDR3 protein: ASSQDTVVEGLPYGYT

V gene: TRBV5-6
clone size: NA
J gene: TRBJ2-3
D gene: NA
CDR3 protein: ASSLRGTLTIYTQY

V gene: TRBV15
clone size: NA
J gene: TRBJ2-7
D gene: TRBD1
CDR3 protein: ATSRGQGYDEQY

V gene: TRBV6-6
clone size: NA
J gene: TRBJ1-5
D gene: NA
CDR3 protein: ASSDRQLGNQPQH

V gene: TRBV9
clone size: NA
J gene: TRBJ1-6
D gene: TRBD1
CDR3 protein: ASSPPPGGPYSPLH

V gene: TRBV5-5
clone size: NA
J gene: TRBJ1-5
D gene: NA
CDR3 protein: ASSFSVGANQPQH

V gene: TRBV25-1
clone size: NA
J gene: TRBJ1-3
D gene: NA
CDR3 protein: ASSEDSTSSGNTIY

V gene: TRBV3-1/TRBV3-2
clone size: NA
J gene: TRBJ1-5
D gene: TRBD1
CDR3 protein: ASSQGTGLQPQH

V gene: TRBV30
clone size: NA
J gene: TRBJ1-1
D gene: NA
CDR3 protein: AWQSNTEAF

V gene: TRBV6-6
clone size: NA
J gene: TRBJ2-7
D gene: TRBD1
CDR3 protein: ASSYSTLTGSEQY

V gene: TRBV19
clone size: NA
J gene: TRBJ2-2
D gene: TRBD2
CDR3 protein: AAGRGIKSGELF

V gene: TRBV27
clone size: NA
J gene: TRBJ2-1
D gene: TRBD1
CDR3 protein: ASSRQGPYNEQF

V gene: TRBV5-8
clone size: NA
J gene: TRBJ1-1
D gene: NA
CDR3 protein: ASSLVLGHRGAF

V gene: TRBV5-1
clone size: NA
J gene: TRBJ2-5
D gene: TRBD2
CDR3 protein: ASSSGTSLGTQY

V gene: TRBV4-3
clone size: medium-sized
J gene: TRBJ1-4
D gene: TRBD1
CDR3 protein: ASSLDRTNEKLF

V gene: TRBV4-2
clone size: NA
J gene: TRBJ2-7
D gene: TRBD1
CDR3 protein: ASSPPGQGSYEQY

V gene: TRBV7-2
clone size: NA
J gene: TRBJ2-3
D gene: TRBD2
CDR3 protein: ASSLNAGGDTQY

V gene: TRBV2
clone size: NA
J gene: TRBJ2-7
D gene: NA
CDR3 protein: ASSVLYEQY

V gene: TRBV6-2/TRBV6-3
clone size: NA
J gene: TRBJ2-3
D gene: NA
CDR3 protein: ASSNPAGSTDTQY

V gene: TRBV29-1
clone size: NA
J gene: TRBJ2-7
D gene: NA
CDR3 protein: SVEGQGHYEQY

V gene: TRBV15
clone size: once
J gene: TRBJ2-1
D gene: TRBD1
CDR3 protein: ATSREGQGAGNEQF

V gene: TRBV5-8
clone size: NA
J gene: TRBJ1-1
D gene: NA
CDR3 protein: ASTRGGMNTEAF

V gene: TRBV29-1
clone size: few
J gene: TRBJ1-3
D gene: TRBD1
CDR3 protein: SVIQGATNTIY

V gene: TRBV7-2
clone size: once
J gene: TRBJ1-1
D gene: TRBD1
CDR3 protein: ASSPDRETNTEAF

V gene: TRBV5-1
clone size: few
J gene: TRBJ2-5
D gene: NA
CDR3 protein: ASSLATGLGETQY

V gene: TRBV2
clone size: NA
J gene: TRBJ1-1
D gene: NA
CDR3 protein: ASRRTGMNTEAF

V gene: TRBV7-9
clone size: NA
J gene: TRBJ1-2
D gene: NA
CDR3 protein: ASSSPNAPKGYT

V gene: TRBV6-4
clone size: NA
J gene: TRBJ2-1
D gene: TRBD2
CDR3 protein: ASSDSISGGNEQF